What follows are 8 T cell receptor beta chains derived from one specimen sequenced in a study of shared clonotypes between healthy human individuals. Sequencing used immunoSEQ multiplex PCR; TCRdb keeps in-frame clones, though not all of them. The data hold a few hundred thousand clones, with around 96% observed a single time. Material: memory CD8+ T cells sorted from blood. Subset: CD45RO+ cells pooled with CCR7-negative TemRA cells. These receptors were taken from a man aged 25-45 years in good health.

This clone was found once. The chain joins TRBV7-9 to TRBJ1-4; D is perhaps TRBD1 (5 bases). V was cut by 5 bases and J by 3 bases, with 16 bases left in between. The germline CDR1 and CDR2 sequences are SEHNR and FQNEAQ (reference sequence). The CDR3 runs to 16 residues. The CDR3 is CASSPSPGGSNEKLFF. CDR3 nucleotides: TGTGCCAGCAGCCCTTCCCCTGGGGGTTCTAATGAAAAACTGTTTTTT.

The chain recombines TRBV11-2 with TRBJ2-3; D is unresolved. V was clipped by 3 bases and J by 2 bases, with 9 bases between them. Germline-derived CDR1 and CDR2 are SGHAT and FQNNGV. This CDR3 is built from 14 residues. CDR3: CASSFRLHTDTQYF. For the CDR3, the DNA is TGTGCCAGCAGCTTCCGACTTCACACAGATACGCAGTATTTT.

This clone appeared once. DNA for the CDR3: TGTGCCTCCCACGACCCCCTCAGGACTAATGGCCGGGGCTACACCTTC. Residues: CASHDPLRTNGRGYTF. This rearrangement joins TRBV19 to TRBJ1-2; D is unresolved. Germline CDR1 LNHDA, CDR2 SQIVND (reference sequence). The germline V and J ends were trimmed by 11 bases and 8 bases, with 30 bases remaining between them. The CDR3 has 16 amino acids.

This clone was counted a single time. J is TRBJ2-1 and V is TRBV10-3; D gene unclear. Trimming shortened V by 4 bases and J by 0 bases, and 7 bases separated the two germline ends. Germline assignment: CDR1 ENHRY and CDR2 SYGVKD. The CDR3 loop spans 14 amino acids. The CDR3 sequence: CAISGLDSYNEQFF. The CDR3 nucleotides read TGTGCCATCAGTGGGCTAGACTCCTACAATGAGCAGTTCTTC.

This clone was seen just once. The CDR3 here is CSASRDDGYTF. The CDR3 coding sequence is TGCAGTGCTAGTCGGGATGATGGCTACACCTTC. The J gene is TRBJ1-2, the V gene TRBV20-1; D unclear. Germline CDR1 is DFQATT and CDR2 is SNEGSKA (reference sequence). Trimming took off 3 bases at V and 6 bases at J, with 8 bases between the two ends. This CDR3 contains 11 residues.

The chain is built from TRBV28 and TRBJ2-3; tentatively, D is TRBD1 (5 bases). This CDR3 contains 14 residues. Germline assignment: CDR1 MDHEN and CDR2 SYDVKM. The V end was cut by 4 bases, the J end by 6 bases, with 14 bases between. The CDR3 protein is CASSSPRVRDTQYF. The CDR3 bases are TGTGCCAGCAGTTCCCCCAGGGTACGGGATACGCAGTATTTT.

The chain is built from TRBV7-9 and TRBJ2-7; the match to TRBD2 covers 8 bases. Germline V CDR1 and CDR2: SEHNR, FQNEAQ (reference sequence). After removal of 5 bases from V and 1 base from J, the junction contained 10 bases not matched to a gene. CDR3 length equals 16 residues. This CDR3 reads CASSQTPGLVSYEQYF. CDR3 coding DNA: TGTGCCAGCAGCCAGACCCCGGGACTAGTGTCCTACGAGCAGTACTTC. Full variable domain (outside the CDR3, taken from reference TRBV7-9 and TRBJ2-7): DTGVSQNPRHKITKRGQNVTFRCDPISEHNRLYWYRQTLGQGPEFLTYFQNEAQLEKSRLLSDRFSAERPKGSFSTLEIQRTEQGDSAMYLCASSQTPGLVSYEQYFGPGTRLTVT.

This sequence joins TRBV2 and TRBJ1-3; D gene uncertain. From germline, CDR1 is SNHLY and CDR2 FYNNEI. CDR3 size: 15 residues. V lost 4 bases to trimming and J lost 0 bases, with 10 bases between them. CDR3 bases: TGTGCCAGCAGTGTTGGGTCCATCTCTGGAAACACCATATATTTT. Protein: CASSVGSISGNTIYF.